What follows are 28 T cell receptor beta chains derived from one specimen sequenced in a study of human CD8 memory T cell subsets. Investigators built TCR beta libraries using UMI-labeled 5' RACE. TCRdb reprocessed the 5' RACE reads, keeping one entry per CDR3 protein, no DNA. This sample's clone table lists approximately 10,000 distinct CDR3 sequences. The sample comprised CD8+ stem-like memory T cells (TSCM and TCM) sorted from PBMCs. Indicated subset: stem-like memory CD8 T cells (TSTEM), CCR7+ PD-1- TIGIT-. The receptors here all came from a human donor in good health.

The rearrangement links TRBV5-6 to TRBJ1-1. Germline V gene data show CDR1 as SGHDT and CDR2 as YYEEEE. The CDR3 is made up of 14 amino acids. The CDR3 here is CASSLLAGRKRTFF. Based on the CDR3 plus reference TRBV5-6 and TRBJ1-1, the full variable domain is DAGVTQSPTHLIKTRGQQVTLRCSPKSGHDTVSWYQQALGQGPQFIFQYYEEEERQRGNFPDRFSGHQFPNYSSELNVNALLLGDSALYLCASSLLAGRKRTFFGQGTRLTVV.

This rearrangement joins TRBV4-2 to TRBJ2-2; TCRdb reports TRBD2, a call that lacks DNA to check it against. Germline CDR1 reads LGHNA; CDR2 reads YNFKEQ. This CDR3 has 15 residues. CDR3 sequence reads: CASSQEAGNTGELFF.

The genes are TRBV5-1 and TRBJ1-1; no DNA is available, so the TRBD1 call from TCRdb remains unchecked. This CDR3 spans 15 amino acids. Germline V CDR1 and CDR2: SGHRS, YFSETQ. Here the CDR3 reads CASSSRQTQNTEAFF. The complete variable domain, with remaining parts taken from reference TRBV5-1 and TRBJ1-1, reads KAGVTQTPRYLIKTRGQQVTLSCSPISGHRSVSWYQQTPGQGLQFLFEYFSETQRNKGNFPGRFSGRQFSNSRSEMNVSTLELGDSALYLCASSSRQTQNTEAFFGQGTRLTVV.

Measured by frequency, this clonotype is medium-sized. This chain links TRBV7-3 with TRBJ2-2. The CDR3 is 12 residues long. The germline CDR1 and CDR2 sequences are SGHTA and FQGTGA. The CDR3 here is CASSLGTGELFF.

The V call is TRBV7-9, the J call TRBJ2-7; no DNA is available, so the TRBD1 call from TCRdb remains unchecked. Germline assignment: CDR1 SEHNR and CDR2 FQNEAQ (reference sequence). The CDR3 has 15 residues. This chain's CDR3 is CASSFPGDGSYEQYF. Full variable domain (missing parts from reference TRBV7-9 and TRBJ2-7): DTGVSQNPRHKITKRGQNVTFRCDPISEHNRLYWYRQTLGQGPEFLTYFQNEAQLEKSRLLSDRFSAERPKGSFSTLEIQRTEQGDSAMYLCASSFPGDGSYEQYFGPGTRLTVT.

This chain connects TRBV28 to TRBJ2-1; TCRdb selects TRBD2, and the lack of DNA leaves this call unchecked. This CDR3 comprises 16 residues. Germline lookup yields CDR1 MDHEN and CDR2 SYDVKM. CDR3 loop: CASSPLLARIGNEQFF. The variable domain in full, completed from reference TRBV28 and TRBJ2-1, reads DVKVTQSSRYLVKRTGEKVFLECVQDMDHENMFWYRQDPGLGLRLIYFSYDVKMKEKGDIPEGYSVSREKKERFSLILESASTNQTSMYLCASSPLLARIGNEQFFGPGTRLTVL.

The CDR3 sequence is CASSMGFGQGTYEQYF. The chain employs TRBV19 and TRBJ2-7. CDR1 is LNHDA, CDR2 SQIVND, per germline (reference sequence). This CDR3 comprises 16 residues.

This chain connects TRBV4-2 to TRBJ1-3. Germline-derived CDR1 and CDR2 are LGHNA and YNFKEQ. The length of the CDR3 is 15 residues. The CDR3 reads CASSQDRFSGNTIYF.

The chain combines TRBV20-1 with TRBJ2-5; TCRdb designates TRBD1, a call that cannot be tested without DNA. The CDR3 loop spans 17 amino acids. Germline V gene sequence: CDR1 DFQATT, CDR2 SNEGSKA (reference sequence). The CDR3 loop reads CSARDARLQGVLGTQYF.

The chain uses TRBV10-3 and TRBJ1-1. CDR1 and CDR2 (germline): ENHRY, SYGVKD. This CDR3 is 14 amino acids long. The CDR3: CAISESKVSTEAFF.

V usage is TRBV4-3 and J usage is TRBJ2-5; without DNA, the TCRdb call of TRBD2 cannot be checked. Germline values: CDR1 LGHNA, CDR2 YSLEER. CDR3 length: 15 residues. CDR3 amino acids: CASSQRLAGEETQYF.

The gene calls are TRBV4-1 and TRBJ2-7. The CDR3 consists of 13 residues. Per germline, CDR1 MGHRA and CDR2 YSYEKL. The CDR3 sequence is CASSHGKAYEQYF.

This rearrangement joins TRBV28 to TRBJ2-1; no DNA is available, so the TRBD1 call from TCRdb remains unchecked. This CDR3 is built from 14 residues. In germline, CDR1 is MDHEN, CDR2 SYDVKM. The CDR3 sequence is CASKNARDYNEQFF.

This chain connects TRBV7-2 to TRBJ2-2; TCRdb's D call, TRBD2, is unchecked because there is no DNA. The CDR3 extends over 18 amino acids. In germline, CDR1 is SGHTA, CDR2 FQGNSA. Here the CDR3 reads CASSLAGPTRENTGELFF. Looking up the rest from reference TRBV7-2 and TRBJ2-2 gives the full variable domain: GAGVSQSPSNKVTEKGKDVELRCDPISGHTALYWYRQSLGQGLEFLIYFQGNSAPDKSGLPSDRFSAERTGGSVSTLTIQRTQQEDSAVYLCASSLAGPTRENTGELFFGEGSRLTVL.

This chain joins TRBV12-3 or TRBV12-4 and TRBJ1-5; there is no DNA to check the TCRdb D call of TRBD1. This CDR3 comprises 16 residues. This CDR3 is CASSPPTGFGNQPQHF.

The chain employs TRBV9 and TRBJ1-2. CDR3 length: 16 amino acids. Per the germline V gene, CDR1 is SGDLS and CDR2 is YYNGEE. The CDR3 here is CASSPQGNIGDYGYTF.

This clonotype ranks as medium-sized in terms of frequency. The chain recombines TRBV6-5 with TRBJ2-2; absent DNA, TCRdb's TRBD1 call cannot be checked. The CDR3 runs 14 residues. The germline gives CDR1 MNHEY, CDR2 SVGAGI. CDR3 sequence: CASSYQGLAGELFF.

This rearrangement joins TRBV30 to TRBJ2-5; TCRdb selects TRBD2, and the lack of DNA leaves this call unchecked. Germline V gives CDR1 GTSNPN, CDR2 SVGIG (reference sequence). The length of the CDR3 is 16 residues. The CDR3 sequence: CAWEPSRAYLGETQYF.

The CDR3 loop reads CSAGLAGSSYEQYF. The chain carries TRBV29-1 and TRBJ2-7; TCRdb returns TRBD2, unconfirmable since there is no DNA. CDR3 size: 14 residues. The germline V gene has CDR1 SQVTM and CDR2 ANQGSEA.

The chain carries TRBV4-3 and TRBJ2-7. Looked up from germline, CDR1 is LGHNA and CDR2 is YSLEER. This CDR3 has 16 residues. CDR3 protein: CASSQDRSGGPYEQYF.

V gene TRBV20-1 combines with J gene TRBJ1-2; the D gene TCRdb calls, TRBD1, cannot be checked with no DNA. CDR1 and CDR2 from the germline V gene are DFQATT and SNEGSKA (reference sequence). The CDR3 has 17 amino acids. CDR3 sequence reads: CSASIPGQGVANYGYTF.

The CDR3 sequence is CASSLAFGLEGNIQYF. The chain has TRBV7-9 and TRBJ2-4; TCRdb reports TRBD1, a call that lacks DNA to check it against. Germline values: CDR1 SEHNR, CDR2 FQNEAQ (reference sequence). There are 16 residues in the CDR3.

This clonotype is classed as medium-sized by frequency. The genes are TRBV28 and TRBJ1-2; the D call of TRBD1 rests on TCRdb alone, since no DNA is present to check it. Per the germline V gene, CDR1 is MDHEN and CDR2 is SYDVKM. This CDR3 is built from 13 residues. CDR3 in amino acids: CAAHPGGGYGYTF.

This clonotype counts as medium-sized (0.01 to 0.1%) by frequency. The chain employs TRBV29-1 and TRBJ2-1; TCRdb's D call, TRBD2, is unchecked because there is no DNA. CDR3 size: 16 residues. Germline values: CDR1 SQVTM, CDR2 ANQGSEA. The CDR3 sequence is CSVPRADRGSYNEQFF.

This chain links TRBV21-1 with TRBJ2-7; TCRdb's assignment of TRBD2 cannot be checked, as there is no DNA. TRBV21-1 is shown as a pseudogene. The CDR3 consists of 12 residues. Here the CDR3 reads CASYRVLYEQYF.

The gene calls are TRBV5-1 and TRBJ2-1; the TCRdb D gene call, TRBD2, has no DNA to confirm it. The germline CDR1 and CDR2 sequences are SGHRS and YFSETQ. The CDR3 is 16 residues long. This CDR3 reads CASSLRNSGNRAEQFF.

The chain is built from TRBV5-1 and TRBJ1-1; absent DNA, TCRdb's TRBD1 call cannot be checked. There are 12 residues in the CDR3. CDR1 and CDR2 (germline): SGHRS, YFSETQ. The CDR3 here is CASRTGNTEAFF.

The chain recombines TRBV11-3 with TRBJ1-1; the D call of TRBD1 rests on TCRdb alone, since no DNA is present to check it. Germline CDR1 is SGHNT and CDR2 is YENEEA. CDR3 length: 14 amino acids. The CDR3 loop is CASSPRTGDTEAFF.